Following are 7 T cell receptor beta chains from one sample sequenced in a study of T cells expressing NK-cell markers. From its re-call of the 5' RACE reads, TCRdb lists each CDR3 protein once, without DNA. The sample table sets out hundreds of thousands of distinct CDR3 sequences. The source material was blood T cells: a sorted CD56 or NKG2C T cell subset, CD4+ or CD8+ T cells, or bulk PBMC T cells (not recorded which). The receptors derive from a man younger than 35 in good health.

The chain has TRBV5-1 and TRBJ1-4; TCRdb gives TRBD1 as the D gene, but with no DNA this cannot be confirmed. This CDR3 has 15 residues. Looked up from germline, CDR1 is SGHRS and CDR2 is YFSETQ. The CDR3 region is CASSKGTAGNEKLFF.

The chain joins TRBV12-3 or TRBV12-4 to TRBJ1-2; the D call of TRBD1 rests on TCRdb alone, since no DNA is present to check it. This CDR3 is built from 13 residues. CDR3 residues: CASSPRGRDGYTF.

The chain carries TRBV6-1 and TRBJ2-3; with no DNA, the TCRdb D assignment of TRBD1 cannot be verified. CDR1 and CDR2 from the germline V gene are MNHNS and SASEGT. The CDR3 contains 15 residues. CDR3 loop: CASSPPGAHTDTQYF.

The rearrangement joins TRBV5-1 to TRBJ2-2; there is no DNA to check the TCRdb D call of TRBD2. The CDR3 consists of 17 residues. Germline-derived CDR1 and CDR2 are SGHRS and YFSETQ. The CDR3 sequence: CASSPPTSGSYTGELFF.

The chain employs TRBV12-3 or TRBV12-4 and TRBJ2-1; TCRdb picks TRBD1, but there is no DNA to check that call. The CDR3 is made up of 17 amino acids. CDR3 sequence: CASSPTRGGGTYNEQFF.

The rearrangement joins TRBV11-2 to TRBJ2-2; the D call of TRBD2 rests on TCRdb alone, since no DNA is present to check it. Germline CDR1 reads SGHAT; CDR2 reads FQNNGV. This CDR3 comprises 17 residues. The CDR3 reads CASSLGPAGGWTGELFF.

The chain joins TRBV20-1 to TRBJ2-6. Per the germline V gene, CDR1 is DFQATT and CDR2 is SNEGSKA (reference sequence). This CDR3 spans 14 amino acids. Here the CDR3 reads CSARSGVGANVLTF.